The 28 T cell receptor beta chains given below trace back to one sample, sequenced in a study of T cells in Graves' hyperthyroidism and ophthalmopathy. RNA transcripts served as the template for amplifying TCR beta CDR3 regions. Researchers ran a first-round RT-PCR on the TCR CDR3 using the HTBI primer set. TCRdb ran MiXCR on the multiplex PCR reads and lists one entry per CDR3 protein. The top ten hold 35% to 50% of the sample, which has roughly 510,000 distinct CDR3 sequences, 46% seen once. The sample taken for sequencing was peripheral blood or thyroid tissue (not recorded which). The receptors were sampled from an adult woman with Graves' disease, either hyperthyroidism or ophthalmopathy (not recorded which).

The chain employs TRBV29-1 and TRBJ2-7; D gene ambiguous. The CDR3 sequence is 12 residues long. The germline V gene has CDR1 SQVTM and CDR2 ANQGSEA. V shed 2 bases and J shed 6 bases, with 11 bases lying between them. The CDR3 here is CSVERLGGEQYF. In nucleotides, the CDR3 is TGCAGCGTTGAACGCCTAGGTGGCGAGCAGTACTTC.

The chain joins TRBV5-4 to TRBJ1-2; D perhaps matches TRBD1 (5 bases). V gave up 0 bases and J gave up 4 bases, with 13 bases separating them. The CDR3 is 15 amino acids. Germline V lookup: CDR1 SGHNT, CDR2 YYREEE (reference sequence). Here the CDR3 DNA reads TGTGCCAGCAGCTTGGGAGGGGACTATGGCTATGGCTACACCTTC. Translated: CASSLGGDYGYGYTF.

This clonotype occurred a few times. The chain employs TRBV2 and TRBJ2-5; TRBD2 agrees at 8 bases. Germline lookup yields CDR1 SNHLY and CDR2 FYNNEI. The V gene end was trimmed by 6 bases and the J gene end by 7 bases; junction bases not matched to a gene: 10. The CDR3 covers 14 residues. The CDR3 loop is CASRREEYFGTQYF. DNA for the CDR3: TGTGCCAGCAGGCGGGAGGAGTACTTCGGGACCCAGTACTTC. Together with reference TRBV2 and TRBJ2-5, the CDR3 gives the full variable domain: EPEVTQTPSHQVTQMGQEVILRCVPISNHLYFYWYRQILGQKVEFLVSFYNNEISEKSEIFDDQFSVERPDGSNFTLKIRSTKLEDSAMYFCASRREEYFGTQYFGPGTRLLVL.

This clonotype occurred a few times. V and J are TRBV20-1 and TRBJ1-6; no reliable D call. V dropped 0 bases and J dropped 5 bases, with 11 bases sitting between them. The germline gives CDR1 DFQATT, CDR2 SNEGSKA (reference sequence). The length of the CDR3 is 15 residues. Written as DNA, the CDR3 is TGCAGTGCTAGAGATGTTGGGCAGGATAATTCACCCCTCCACTTT. It codes for CSARDVGQDNSPLHF.

This clonotype was picked up many times. This rearrangement joins TRBV20-1 to TRBJ2-2; TRBD2 is a possible D gene (6 bases). CDR1 is DFQATT, CDR2 SNEGSKA, per germline (reference sequence). Trimming left V 3 bases short and J 5 bases short, with 13 bases between. This CDR3 is built from 14 residues. The CDR3 sequence is CSASLGSDTGELFF. CDR3 in DNA: TGCAGTGCTAGTCTCGGGAGTGATACCGGGGAGCTGTTTTTT.

This clonotype has a count of ten or more. The rearrangement uses TRBV24-1 and TRBJ2-5; 8 bases agree with TRBD1. With 3 bases clipped from V and 2 bases from J, the junction kept 10 bases outside the gene matches. The CDR3 length is 17 residues. The germline V gene has CDR1 KGHDR and CDR2 SFDVKD. CDR3 DNA: TGTGCCACCAGTGATCCCGGACAGGGCGGGTTTCAAGAGACCCAGTACTTC. It specifies CATSDPGQGGFQETQYF.

The chain couples TRBV19 to TRBJ1-5; D might be TRBD1 (5 bases). V was shortened by 3 bases and J by 14 bases, with 20 bases between the two germline ends. The CDR3 sequence is 14 residues long. Germline assignment: CDR1 LNHDA and CDR2 SQIVND (reference sequence). CDR3 sequence reads: CASSISIGTYYEHF. The CDR3 DNA reads as TGTGCCAGTAGTATTTCTATCGGGACCTACTACGAGCATTTT.

The sample holds many counts of this clonotype. The chain couples TRBV20-1 to TRBJ1-1, with D possibly TRBD1 on 5 matching bases. Germline CDR1 is DFQATT and CDR2 is SNEGSKA (reference sequence). The CDR3 contains 12 residues. The V gene lost 2 bases and the J gene lost 5 bases, with 9 bases spanning the gap. In DNA form, the CDR3 reads TGCAGTGCTAGATGGGGGGGGACTGAAGCTTTCTTT. It encodes CSARWGGTEAFF.

In regard to this clonotype: A read error is possible here, since a much larger clone lies one base away. This chain's CDR3 is CASSLEHHLAGNTIYF. In nucleotides, the CDR3 is TGTGCCAGCAGCTTAGAACATCACCTCGCTGGAAACACCATATATTTT. This sequence joins TRBV11-2 and TRBJ1-3; D not certain. CDR1 SGHAT and CDR2 FQNNGV come from the germline V gene. Trimming removed 0 bases at V and 2 bases at J, with 11 bases between. The CDR3 covers 16 residues.

The chain joins TRBV29-1 to TRBJ2-6; 9 bases agree with TRBD1. Germline CDR1 reads SQVTM; CDR2 reads ANQGSEA. The CDR3 totals 18 residues. V shed 6 bases and J 0 bases; nucleotides not matched to a gene: 12. For the CDR3, the DNA is TGCAGCGTCATTCTCCCCGGGACAGGGTCCTCTGGGGCCAACGTCCTGACTTTC. Residues: CSVILPGTGSSGANVLTF.

V usage is TRBV18 and J usage is TRBJ1-1; D is ambiguous. The V and J ends lost 4 bases and 0 bases respectively, with 18 bases between them. The germline V gene has CDR1 KGHSH and CDR2 LQKENI. This CDR3 is 17 amino acids long. CDR3 bases: TGTGCCAGCTCACGACAAGAAGCCTCAGGCGTGAACACTGAAGCTTTCTTT. The encoded protein is CASSRQEASGVNTEAFF.

This clonotype was recorded many times. This chain uses TRBV5-1 with TRBJ2-2, with TRBD2 matching over 15 bases. CDR3 size: 16 residues. After removal of 4 bases from V and 5 bases from J, the junction contained 3 bases not matched to a gene. The germline gives CDR1 SGHRS, CDR2 YFSETQ. CDR3 DNA sequence: TGCGCCAGCAGCCCCGGGACTAGCGGGAGGACCGGGGAGCTGTTTTTT. Translation: CASSPGTSGRTGELFF.

The CDR3 here is CASSSPGDLEAFF. The CDR3 DNA follows: TGCGCCAGCAGTTCCCCCGGGGACCTCGAAGCTTTCTTT. This chain links TRBV5-1 with TRBJ1-1; a weak D match, TRBD1 (5 bases). This CDR3 is 13 amino acids long. With 5 bases removed from V and 8 bases from J, the gap between germline ends came to 16 bases. The germline V gene encodes CDR1 SGHRS and CDR2 YFSETQ.

The chain has TRBV20-1 and TRBJ1-5, with a tentative D call TRBD1 (5 bases). CDR3 length equals 13 residues. The germline V gene encodes CDR1 DFQATT and CDR2 SNEGSKA (reference sequence). The V and J ends lost 1 base and 3 bases respectively, with 7 bases between them. CDR3 sequence: CSARVDNNQPQHF. The CDR3 nucleotides are TGCAGTGCTAGAGTGGACAACAATCAGCCCCAGCATTTT.

This clonotype was detected only once. The V call is TRBV7-9, the J call TRBJ2-5; unclear D gene. The CDR3 spans 16 residues. The germline CDR1 and CDR2 sequences are SEHNR and FQNEAQ (reference sequence). V lost 1 base to trimming and J lost 1 base, with 13 bases between them. The CDR3 DNA reads as TGTGCCAGCAGCTTAGAATGGCGCGGACCCCAAGAGACCCAGTACTTC. Translated: CASSLEWRGPQETQYF.

This clonotype was seen only once. The chain carries TRBV29-1 and TRBJ2-5; 9 nucleotides agree with TRBD1. Trimming at V came to 6 bases and at J to 0 bases, leaving 5 bases not matched to a gene. Looked up from germline, CDR1 is SQVTM and CDR2 is ANQGSEA. This CDR3 has 14 amino acids. CDR3 DNA sequence: TGCAGCGTAGCGACAGGGGGATACCAAGAGACCCAGTACTTC. This sequence encodes CSVATGGYQETQYF.

This clonotype was observed a handful of times. A read error may be the cause here, since a much bigger clone is one base away. The V call is TRBV19, the J call TRBJ2-7; possible D gene TRBD1, 6 bases. V was trimmed by 5 bases and J by 4 bases, leaving 15 bases between them. The CDR3 runs to 14 residues. Germline V gene data show CDR1 as LNHDA and CDR2 as SQIVND (reference sequence). The CDR3 protein is CASSVRGRGYEQYF. DNA of the CDR3: TGTGCCAGTAGTGTCCGGGGCAGGGGATACGAGCAGTACTTC. Using reference TRBV19 and TRBJ2-7 for the parts outside the CDR3, the full variable domain is DGGITQSPKYLFRKEGQNVTLSCEQNLNHDAMYWYRQDPGQGLRLIYYSQIVNDFQKGDIAEGYSVSREKKESFPLTVTSAQKNPTAFYLCASSVRGRGYEQYFGPGTRLTVT.

A note on this clonotype: The junction does not match germline at one end; this may be a read error. The rearrangement links TRBV29-1 to TRBJ1-1; 8 bases are shared with TRBD1. Germline CDR1 reads SQVTM; CDR2 reads ANQGSEA. The CDR3 has 14 residues. The CDR3 coding sequence is TGCAGCGTTGACCCGACAGGGGCACGCGCTGAAGCTTTCTTC. Translating it yields CSVDPTGARAEAFF.

In regard to this clonotype: Given a much more abundant clone one base away, this may be a read error. The genes are TRBV7-3 and TRBJ1-1; D is unclear. V lost 6 bases and J 6 bases, leaving 20 bases between the germline ends. Germline CDR1 is SGHTA and CDR2 is FQGTGA. The CDR3 length is 15 residues. Written as DNA, the CDR3 is TGTGCCAGCAGTTACACCCTCGGGGATATCGCTGAAGCTTTCTTT. Translating it yields CASSYTLGDIAEAFF.

Points on this clonotype: One base away lies a much larger clone, so this may be a sequencing read error. The chain employs TRBV5-6 and TRBJ2-5; 8 positions agree with TRBD2. Trimming cost V 1 base and J 3 bases; bases outside gene matches: 8. The CDR3 runs 16 residues. From germline, CDR1 is SGHDT and CDR2 YYEEEE. CDR3 protein: CASSLRAGGHKETQYF. In DNA, the CDR3 is TGTGCCAGCAGCTTGAGGGCGGGAGGACATAAAGAGACCCAGTACTTC. Supplemented by reference TRBV5-6 and TRBJ2-5, the full variable domain reads DAGVTQSPTHLIKTRGQQVTLRCSPKSGHDTVSWYQQALGQGPQFIFQYYEEEERQRGNFPDRFSGHQFPNYSSELNVNALLLGDSALYLCASSLRAGGHKETQYFGPGTRLLVL.

As concerns this clonotype: Mismatch with germline at one junction end may stem from a read error. The chain carries TRBV7-2 and TRBJ1-1; 9 nucleotides line up with TRBD1. CDR3 length: 15 residues. Germline V gene lookup returns CDR1 SGHTA and CDR2 FQGNSA. The CDR3 region has the DNA TGCGCCAGCAGCCGCCCGGGACAGGGCGAAGTTGAAGCTTTCTTT. Its translation: CASSRPGQGEVEAFF. Full variable domain (outside the CDR3, taken from reference TRBV7-2 and TRBJ1-1): GAGVSQSPSNKVTEKGKDVELRCDPISGHTALYWYRQSLGQGLEFLIYFQGNSAPDKSGLPSDRFSAERTGGSVSTLTIQRTQQEDSAVYLCASSRPGQGEVEAFFGQGTRLTVV.

This chain links TRBV20-1 with TRBJ2-7, with 10 positions matching TRBD1. Germline CDR1 is DFQATT and CDR2 is SNEGSKA (reference sequence). With V trimmed by 5 bases and J by 9 bases, 16 bases remained unmatched. This CDR3 has 15 amino acids. For the CDR3, the DNA is TGCAGTGCTTATACCCGGGACAGGGGACCCCTGGGGCAGTACTTC. This encodes CSAYTRDRGPLGQYF.

The genes are TRBV2 and TRBJ1-6; D unclear. Germline V gene data show CDR1 as SNHLY and CDR2 as FYNNEI. V lost 6 bases and J lost 5, with 14 bases in between. This CDR3 has 15 amino acids. Written as DNA, the CDR3 is TGTGCCAGCAGCCCCGGCCGGAAGGATAATTCACCCCTCCACTTT. Translating gives CASSPGRKDNSPLHF. Together with reference TRBV2 and TRBJ1-6, the CDR3 gives the full variable domain: EPEVTQTPSHQVTQMGQEVILRCVPISNHLYFYWYRQILGQKVEFLVSFYNNEISEKSEIFDDQFSVERPDGSNFTLKIRSTKLEDSAMYFCASSPGRKDNSPLHFGNGTRLTVT.

The V call is TRBV5-1, the J call TRBJ2-3, with D hard to call. CDR1 is SGHRS, CDR2 YFSETQ, per germline. V lost 3 bases and J lost 6, with 11 bases in between. The length of the CDR3 is 13 residues. The CDR3 coding sequence is TGCGCCAGCAGCTCCGGACCCCGCGATACGCAGTATTTT. Translating gives CASSSGPRDTQYF.

This chain uses TRBV20-1 with TRBJ1-1; D is perhaps TRBD1 (5 bases). The V and J ends lost 0 bases and 3 bases respectively, with 11 bases between them. This CDR3 region has 14 residues. CDR1 is DFQATT and CDR2 is SNEGSKA in the germline V gene (reference sequence). The CDR3 bases are TGCAGTGCTAGAGACGGCGGGGGGTACACTGAAGCTTTCTTT. Translation: CSARDGGGYTEAFF.

The rearrangement uses TRBV2 and TRBJ2-7; either TRBD1 or TRBD2 may supply D (5 bases each). The CDR3 is made up of 13 amino acids. V shed 6 bases and J shed 4 bases, with 13 bases lying between them. The V gene's germline CDR1 is SNHLY and CDR2 FYNNEI. The CDR3 coding sequence is TGTGCCAGCAGGGGACGGGGTCCGTACGAGCAGTACTTC. Encoded protein: CASRGRGPYEQYF. Full variable domain (remainder filled in from reference TRBV2 and TRBJ2-7): EPEVTQTPSHQVTQMGQEVILRCVPISNHLYFYWYRQILGQKVEFLVSFYNNEISEKSEIFDDQFSVERPDGSNFTLKIRSTKLEDSAMYFCASRGRGPYEQYFGPGTRLTVT.

In its sample, this clonotype was seen many times. The chain has TRBV12-3 or TRBV12-4 and TRBJ1-2; tentative D call: TRBD1 (5 bases). The CDR3 loop spans 13 amino acids. Between the trimmed V and J ends, which lost 2 bases and 8 bases, there was a span of 12 bases. The CDR3: CASSLTVRVGYTF. The CDR3 coding sequence is TGTGCCAGCAGTTTAACCGTCAGGGTCGGCTACACCTTC.

This clonotype was detected ten times or more. V and J are TRBV5-5 and TRBJ1-4, with D unclear. Germline CDR1 is SGHKS and CDR2 is YYEKEE (reference sequence). This CDR3 contains 13 residues. The V end lost 4 bases, the J end lost 4 bases, and 8 bases lay between the germline ends. CDR3: CASSATDNEKLFF. CDR3 DNA sequence: TGTGCCAGCAGCGCAACAGATAATGAAAAACTGTTTTTT.